The text below deals with one TCR beta chain. This clonotype was seen ten or more times. Its antigen has not been determined. Base-call qualities are not available, and no considerably larger clone is one nucleotide away. Moderately to severely active disease, a Clinical Activity Score of at least 3, a NOSPECS grade of at least 4, and a duration under 3 months were present in ophthalmopathy patients. The study excluded patients with uncontrolled infections, other autoimmune diseases, pregnancy or lactation. Clinical symptoms, serum thyroxine and TRAb, thyroid ultrasound, and orbital computed tomography formed the basis for the diagnoses. PBMCs were separated from 7.5 to 10 ml of fresh peripheral blood using Ficoll-Paque density gradient centrifugation. Trizol reagent was used to extract total RNA, and RNA quality was then checked on an Agilent 2100 Bioanalyzer. TCR beta CDR3 regions were amplified from RNA transcripts. The TCR CDR3 was subjected to a first round of RT-PCR using the HTBI primer set and the Qiagen OneStep RT-PCR kit. Libraries were constructed in a second round of multiplex PCR, after which size selection and purification were carried out. Libraries were sequenced paired-end with 100 bp reads on an Illumina HiSeq2000. The study's own analysis went as follows. SOAPnuke was used to process the raw data, with reads discarded if the reads contained adapters or uncalled bases, had a mean Phred below 15, or lacked an exact constant-primer or identifier match. COPE v1.2.5 was used to merge high-quality paired reads, and clonotypes were defined as unique nucleotide sequences. Clonotypes were aligned to IMGT TRBV, TRBD and TRBJ reference segments using MiTCR v1.1. Analysis was restricted to V-J combinations with a frequency above 0.0001, which covered about 99% of repertoires. The TCS score was defined as the ratio of F50 (clonal expansion) to E x V (chaos), calculated using BLOSUM62-based TCRdist between CDR3 peptides within each V-J. Welch's t-statistics and random forest reduced around 520 V-J features to around 14, which were used in a naive Bayes classifier (R e1071). TCRdb trimmed the raw reads at Q25, called clones with MiXCR and kept productive beta chains. Duplicate CDR3 protein sequences are folded into a single record with the most common DNA and genes. For this entry, the V and J calls and clone size follow TCRdb and not the study's own pipeline. The sample table contains fewer than 450,000 distinct CDR3 sequences; only one count was recorded for more than 12% of them. The top ten clonotypes cover 25% to 30% of the sample.

This sample is part of a study of T cells in Graves' hyperthyroidism and ophthalmopathy (dated by TCRdb to between 2017 and 2020). Study-wide context: Peripheral blood was collected at initial diagnosis, before any treatment. To identify distinguishing TCR V-J signatures, a discovery cohort of some 99 patients was used, comprising some 45 with Graves' ophthalmopathy and around 57 with stable Graves' hyperthyroidism. Prospective prediction of ophthalmopathy was tested in an independent validation cohort consisting of some 20 hyperthyroidism patients and approximately 16 patients who later progressed to ophthalmopathy. The 100 or so discovery patients were divided at random into training and test sets in a 7:3 ratio. In roughly six Graves' hyperthyroidism patients, the study also compared T-cell repertoires from thyroid tissue with T-cell repertoires from blood. Following sampling, methimazole starting at 30 mg daily was given to hyperthyroidism patients, and high-dose intravenous methylprednisolone was given to ophthalmopathy patients. According to the paper, TCR Vbeta CDR3 sequencing was carried out on approximately 140 peripheral blood samples, which came from under 50 ophthalmopathy, around 75 hyperthyroidism and approximately 17 progressor patients. General study outcomes and caveats: Most expanded thyroid clonotypes (frequency above 0.001) were also found in blood, which suggests that blood repertoires may mirror thyroid immune responses. A 13 V-J signature model separated ophthalmopathy from stable hyperthyroidism, with over 85% sensitivity and approximately 81% specificity in cross-validation and 80%/75% in testing. Sample size was not statistically predetermined, and blinding of investigators to group allocation was not performed. In validation, the model predicted progression to ophthalmopathy with approximately 71% sensitivity and about 72% specificity, a median of approximately 6.5 months before onset.

Sample: blood. The TCR comes from a man aged 50 to 60 with Graves' ophthalmopathy.

The DNA sequence is as follows: TGCAGTGCTAGACTCGCCGCCCACGGAGAGCAGTTCTTC. It translates to CSARLAAHGEQFF. The V and J segments used are TRBV20-1 and TRBJ2-1; the D gene lacks a confident call. CDR1 and CDR2 (DFQATT, SNEGSKA) derive from the germline V gene (reference sequence). V sheds 2 bases and J sheds 10 bases, leaving 15 bases between their ends. Including cysteine and phenylalanine, the CDR3 has 13 amino acids. Solely the CDR3 DNA is kept, with 39 bases framed from the first base.